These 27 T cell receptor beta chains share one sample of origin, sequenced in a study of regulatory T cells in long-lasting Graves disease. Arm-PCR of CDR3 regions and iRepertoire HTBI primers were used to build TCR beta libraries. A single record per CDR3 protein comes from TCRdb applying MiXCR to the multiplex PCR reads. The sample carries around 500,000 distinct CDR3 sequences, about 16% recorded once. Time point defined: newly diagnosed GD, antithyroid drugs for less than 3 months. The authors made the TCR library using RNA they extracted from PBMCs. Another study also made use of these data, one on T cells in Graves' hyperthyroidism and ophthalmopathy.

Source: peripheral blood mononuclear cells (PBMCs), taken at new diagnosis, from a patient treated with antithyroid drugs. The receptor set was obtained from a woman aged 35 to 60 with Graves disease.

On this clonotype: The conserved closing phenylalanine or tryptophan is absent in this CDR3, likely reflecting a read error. DNA for the CDR3: TGTGCCAGCAGTTTATCTCAGACGAGCTCCTACAATGAGCAGTTCCTC. Residues: CASSLSQTSSYNEQFL. The chain joins TRBV27 to TRBJ2-1; no clear D. V lost 0 bases, J lost 0 bases, and 9 bases lay in between. Germline V gives CDR1 MNHEY, CDR2 SMNVEV (reference sequence). There are 16 residues in the CDR3.

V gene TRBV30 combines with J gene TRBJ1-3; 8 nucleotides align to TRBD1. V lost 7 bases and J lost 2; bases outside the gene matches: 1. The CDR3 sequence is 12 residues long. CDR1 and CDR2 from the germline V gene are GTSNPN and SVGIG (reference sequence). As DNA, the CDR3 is TGTGCCTTGACAGGGGCTGGAAACACCATATATTTT. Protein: CALTGAGNTIYF. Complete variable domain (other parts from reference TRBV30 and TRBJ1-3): SQTIHQWPATLVQPVGSPLSLECTVEGTSNPNLYWYRQAAGRGLQLLFYSVGIGQISSEVPQNLSASRPQDRQFILSSKKLLLSDSGFYLCALTGAGNTIYFGEGSWLTVV.

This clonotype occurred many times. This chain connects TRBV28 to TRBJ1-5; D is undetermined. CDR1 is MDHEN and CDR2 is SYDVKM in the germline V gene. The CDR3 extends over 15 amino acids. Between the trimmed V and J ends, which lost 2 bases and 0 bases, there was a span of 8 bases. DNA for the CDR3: TGTGCCAGCAGTTTACAACAGTTTAGCAATCAGCCCCAGCATTTT. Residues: CASSLQQFSNQPQHF.

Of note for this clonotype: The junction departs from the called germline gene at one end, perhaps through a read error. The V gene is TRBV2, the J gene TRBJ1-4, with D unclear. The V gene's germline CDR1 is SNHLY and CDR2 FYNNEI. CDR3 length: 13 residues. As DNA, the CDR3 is TGTGCCAGCAGACTCGTCCCGGGTGAAAAACCGTTTTTT. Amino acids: CASRLVPGEKPFF.

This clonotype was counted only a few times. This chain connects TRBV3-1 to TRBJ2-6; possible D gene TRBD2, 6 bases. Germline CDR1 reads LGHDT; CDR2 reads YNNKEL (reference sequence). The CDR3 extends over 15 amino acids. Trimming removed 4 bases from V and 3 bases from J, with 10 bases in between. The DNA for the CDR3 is TGTGCCAGCAGCCGGCGGGGTGGTGGGGCCAACGTCCTGACTTTC. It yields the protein CASSRRGGGANVLTF.

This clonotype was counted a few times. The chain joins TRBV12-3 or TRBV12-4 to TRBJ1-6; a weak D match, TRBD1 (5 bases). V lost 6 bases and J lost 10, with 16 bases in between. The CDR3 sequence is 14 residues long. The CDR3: CASSQTRGASPLHF. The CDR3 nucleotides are TGTGCCAGCAGCCAGACGCGGGGCGCCTCACCCCTCCACTTT.

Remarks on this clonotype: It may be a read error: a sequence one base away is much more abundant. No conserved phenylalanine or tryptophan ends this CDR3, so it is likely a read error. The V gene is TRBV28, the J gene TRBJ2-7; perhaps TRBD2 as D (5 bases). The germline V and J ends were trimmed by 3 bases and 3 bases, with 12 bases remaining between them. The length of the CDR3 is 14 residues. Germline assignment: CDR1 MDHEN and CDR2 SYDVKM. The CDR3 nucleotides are TGTGCCAGCAGTTTTTCCGGGGTTTACTACGAGCAGTACTCC. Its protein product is CASSFSGVYYEQYS.

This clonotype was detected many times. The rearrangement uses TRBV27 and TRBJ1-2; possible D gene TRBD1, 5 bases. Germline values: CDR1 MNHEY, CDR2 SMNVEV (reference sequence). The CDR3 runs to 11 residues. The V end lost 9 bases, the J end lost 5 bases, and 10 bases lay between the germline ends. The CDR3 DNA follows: TGTGCCAGTGGGGACCCATATGGCTACACCTTC. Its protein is CASGDPYGYTF.

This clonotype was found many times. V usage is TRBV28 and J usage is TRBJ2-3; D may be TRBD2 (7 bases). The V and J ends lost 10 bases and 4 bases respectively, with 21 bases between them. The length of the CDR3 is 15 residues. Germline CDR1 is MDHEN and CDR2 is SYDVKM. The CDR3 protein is CATKTQGRGADTQYF. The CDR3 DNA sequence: TGTGCCACCAAGACTCAGGGGAGGGGGGCAGATACGCAGTATTTT.

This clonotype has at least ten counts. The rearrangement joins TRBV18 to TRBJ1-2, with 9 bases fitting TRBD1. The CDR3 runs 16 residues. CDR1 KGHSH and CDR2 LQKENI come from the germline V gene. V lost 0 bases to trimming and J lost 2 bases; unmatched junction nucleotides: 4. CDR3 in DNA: TGTGCCAGCTCACCACCTCGGGACAGGGTCAACTATGGCTACACCTTC. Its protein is CASSPPRDRVNYGYTF.

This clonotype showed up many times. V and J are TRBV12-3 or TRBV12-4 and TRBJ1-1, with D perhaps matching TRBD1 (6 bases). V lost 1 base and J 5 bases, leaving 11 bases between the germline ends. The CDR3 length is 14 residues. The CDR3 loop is CASSLGGPRTEAFF. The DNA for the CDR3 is TGTGCCAGCAGTTTAGGGGGGCCAAGGACTGAAGCTTTCTTT.

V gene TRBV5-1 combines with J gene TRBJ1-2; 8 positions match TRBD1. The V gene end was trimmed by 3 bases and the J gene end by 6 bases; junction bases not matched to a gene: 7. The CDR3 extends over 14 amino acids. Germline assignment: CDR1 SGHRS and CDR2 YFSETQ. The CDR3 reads CASSSSGGADGYTF. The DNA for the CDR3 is TGCGCCAGCAGCTCCTCAGGGGGCGCAGATGGCTACACCTTC.

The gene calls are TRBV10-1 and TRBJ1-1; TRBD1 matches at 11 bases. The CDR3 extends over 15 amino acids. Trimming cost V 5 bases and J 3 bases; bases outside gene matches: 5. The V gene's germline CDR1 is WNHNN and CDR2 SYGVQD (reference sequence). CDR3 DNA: TGCGCCAGCAGTCTGGACAGGGGGCCTCACACTGAAGCTTTCTTT. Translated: CASSLDRGPHTEAFF.

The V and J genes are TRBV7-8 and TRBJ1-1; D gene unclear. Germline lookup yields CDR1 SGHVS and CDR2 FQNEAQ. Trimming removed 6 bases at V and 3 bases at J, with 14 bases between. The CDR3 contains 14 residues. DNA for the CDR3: TGTGCCAGCAGGAGAGTAAGCGGGGACACTGAAGCTTTCTTT. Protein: CASRRVSGDTEAFF.

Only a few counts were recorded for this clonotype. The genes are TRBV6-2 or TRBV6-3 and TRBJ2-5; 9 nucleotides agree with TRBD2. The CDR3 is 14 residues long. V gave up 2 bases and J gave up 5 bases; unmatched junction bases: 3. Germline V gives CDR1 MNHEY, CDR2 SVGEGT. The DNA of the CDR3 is TGTGCCAGCAGTTACCTAACTAGCGGGGAGACCCAGTACTTC. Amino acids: CASSYLTSGETQYF.

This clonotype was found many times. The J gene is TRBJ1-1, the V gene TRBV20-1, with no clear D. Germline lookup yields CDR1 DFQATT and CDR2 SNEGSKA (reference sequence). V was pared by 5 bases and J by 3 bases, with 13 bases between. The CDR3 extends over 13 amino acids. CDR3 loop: CSAQPSWDTEAFF. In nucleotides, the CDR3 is TGCAGTGCTCAACCTTCTTGGGACACTGAAGCTTTCTTT.

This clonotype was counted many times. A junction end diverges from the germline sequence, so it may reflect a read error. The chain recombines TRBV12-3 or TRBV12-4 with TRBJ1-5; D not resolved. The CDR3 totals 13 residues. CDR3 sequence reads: CASSLESNQPQHF. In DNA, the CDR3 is TGTGCCAGCAGCTTAGAGAGCAATCAGCCCCAGCATTTT.

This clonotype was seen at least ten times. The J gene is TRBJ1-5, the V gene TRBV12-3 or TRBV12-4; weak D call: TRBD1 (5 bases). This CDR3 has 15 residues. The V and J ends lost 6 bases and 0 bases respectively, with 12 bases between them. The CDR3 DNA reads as TGTGCCAGCAGATCTGGGGGGGATAGCAATCAGCCCCAGCATTTT. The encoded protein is CASRSGGDSNQPQHF.

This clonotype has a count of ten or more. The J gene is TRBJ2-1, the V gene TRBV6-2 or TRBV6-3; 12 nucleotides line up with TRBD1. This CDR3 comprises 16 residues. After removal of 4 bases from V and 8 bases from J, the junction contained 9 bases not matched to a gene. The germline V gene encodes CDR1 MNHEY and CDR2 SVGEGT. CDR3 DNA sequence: TGTGCCAGCAGTTCGAACCGGGACAGGGGGCGGGATGAGCAGTTCTTC. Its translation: CASSSNRDRGRDEQFF.

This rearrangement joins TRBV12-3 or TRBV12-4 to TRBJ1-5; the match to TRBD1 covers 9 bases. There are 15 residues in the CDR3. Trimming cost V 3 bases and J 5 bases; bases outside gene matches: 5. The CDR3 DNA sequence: TGTGCCAGCAGTTTCCGGGGACAGGGATATCAGCCCCAGCATTTT. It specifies CASSFRGQGYQPQHF.

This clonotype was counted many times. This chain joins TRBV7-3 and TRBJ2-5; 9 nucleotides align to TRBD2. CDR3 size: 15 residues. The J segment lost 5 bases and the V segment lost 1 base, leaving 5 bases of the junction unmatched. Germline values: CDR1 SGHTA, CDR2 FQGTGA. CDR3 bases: TGTGCCAGCAGCTTAAGCGGACTAGCGATGGAGACCCAGTACTTC. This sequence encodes CASSLSGLAMETQYF.

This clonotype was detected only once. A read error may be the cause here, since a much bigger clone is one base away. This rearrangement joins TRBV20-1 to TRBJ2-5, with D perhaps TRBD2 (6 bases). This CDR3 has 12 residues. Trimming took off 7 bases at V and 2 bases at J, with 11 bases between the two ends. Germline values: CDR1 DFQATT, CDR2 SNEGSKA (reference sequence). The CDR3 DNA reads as TGCAGTGGGCTGGGGGGTCAAGAGACCCAGTACTTC. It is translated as CSGLGGQETQYF.

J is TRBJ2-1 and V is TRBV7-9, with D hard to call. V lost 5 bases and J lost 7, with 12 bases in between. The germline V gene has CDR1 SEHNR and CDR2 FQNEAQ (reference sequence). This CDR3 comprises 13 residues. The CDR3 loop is CASSRHDPNEQFF. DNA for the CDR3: TGTGCCAGCAGCCGCCACGACCCGAATGAGCAGTTCTTC.

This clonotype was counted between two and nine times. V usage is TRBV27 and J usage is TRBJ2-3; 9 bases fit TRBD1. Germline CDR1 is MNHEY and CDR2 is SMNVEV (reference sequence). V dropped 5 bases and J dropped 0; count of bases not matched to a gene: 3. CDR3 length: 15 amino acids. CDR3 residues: CASSNRGPSTDTQYF. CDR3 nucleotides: TGTGCCAGCAGTAACAGGGGGCCGAGCACAGATACGCAGTATTTT.

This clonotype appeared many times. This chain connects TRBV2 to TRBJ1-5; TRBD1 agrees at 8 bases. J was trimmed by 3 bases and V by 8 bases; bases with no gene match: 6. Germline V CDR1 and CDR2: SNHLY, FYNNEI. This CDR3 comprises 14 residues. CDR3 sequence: CASGTGGLNQPQHF. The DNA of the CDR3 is TGTGCCAGCGGAACAGGGGGGCTCAATCAGCCCCAGCATTTT.

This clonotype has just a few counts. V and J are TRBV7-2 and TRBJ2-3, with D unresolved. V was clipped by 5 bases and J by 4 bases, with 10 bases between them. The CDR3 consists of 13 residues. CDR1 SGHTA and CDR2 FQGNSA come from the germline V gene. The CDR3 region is CASSRLSSDTQYF. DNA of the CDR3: TGTGCCAGCAGCCGTTTATCTTCAGATACGCAGTATTTT.

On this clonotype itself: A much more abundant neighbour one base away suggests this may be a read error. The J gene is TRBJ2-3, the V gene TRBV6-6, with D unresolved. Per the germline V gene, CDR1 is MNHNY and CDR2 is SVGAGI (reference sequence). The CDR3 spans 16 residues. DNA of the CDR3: TGTGTCAGCAGTTACTCGACCCCCCGGTTCACAGATACGCAGTATTTT. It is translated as CVSSYSTPRFTDTQYF.